This T cell receptor beta chain is from a study of blood T cell repertoires in COVID-19. Libraries were prepared by immunoSEQ multiplex PCR; TCRdb keeps only in-frame clonotypes and omits some of them. The sample shows around 200,000 clones, around four fifths of them seen only once. The study assigned cohorts using participant-reported clinical history. The CDR3 has 14 residues. The germline V gene has CDR1 SNHLY and CDR2 FYNNEI. V shed 6 bases and J shed 0 bases, with 9 bases lying between them. V usage is TRBV2 and J usage is TRBJ1-3; a possible D gene is TRBD1 (6 bases). This clonotype was obtained from a man aged 35-49 years who had recovered from COVID-19. Sequences were obtained from PBMCs or T cells enriched from blood (not recorded which). The CDR3: CASRWTVSGNTIYF. DNA for the CDR3: TGTGCCAGCAGATGGACAGTCTCTGGAAACACCATATATTTT.